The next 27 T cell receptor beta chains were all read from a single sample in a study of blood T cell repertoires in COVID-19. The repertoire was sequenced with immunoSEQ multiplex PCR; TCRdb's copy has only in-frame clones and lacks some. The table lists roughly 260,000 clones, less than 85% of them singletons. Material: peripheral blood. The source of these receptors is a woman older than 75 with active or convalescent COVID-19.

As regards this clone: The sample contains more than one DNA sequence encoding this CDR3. In nucleotides, the CDR3 is TGTGCCAGCTCACCACTTCGGGATCAGCCCCAGCATTTT. Translation: CASSPLRDQPQHF. The J gene is TRBJ1-5, the V gene TRBV18; no reliable D call. The V end lost 1 base, the J end lost 5 bases, and 6 bases lay between the germline ends. This CDR3 spans 13 amino acids. CDR1 is KGHSH, CDR2 LQKENI, per germline.

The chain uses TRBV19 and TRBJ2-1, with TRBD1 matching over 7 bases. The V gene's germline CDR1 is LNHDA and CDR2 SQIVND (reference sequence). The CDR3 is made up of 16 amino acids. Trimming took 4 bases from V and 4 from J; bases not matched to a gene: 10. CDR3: CASSSPPGQTYNEQFF. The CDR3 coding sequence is TGTGCCAGTAGTAGCCCTCCGGGACAGACATACAATGAGCAGTTCTTC.

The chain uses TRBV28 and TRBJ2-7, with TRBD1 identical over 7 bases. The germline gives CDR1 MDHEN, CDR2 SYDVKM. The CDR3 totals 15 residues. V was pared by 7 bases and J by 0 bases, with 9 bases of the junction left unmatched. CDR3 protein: CASTSGTAFSYEQYF. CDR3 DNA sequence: TGTGCCAGCACCTCAGGGACAGCCTTCTCCTACGAGCAGTACTTC.

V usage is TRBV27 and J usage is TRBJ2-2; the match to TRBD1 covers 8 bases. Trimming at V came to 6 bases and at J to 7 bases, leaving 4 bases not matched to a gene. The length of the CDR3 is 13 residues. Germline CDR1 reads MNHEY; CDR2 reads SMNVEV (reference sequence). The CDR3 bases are TGTGCCAGCAGACAGGGGGGAATCGGGGAGCTGTTTTTT. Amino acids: CASRQGGIGELFF.

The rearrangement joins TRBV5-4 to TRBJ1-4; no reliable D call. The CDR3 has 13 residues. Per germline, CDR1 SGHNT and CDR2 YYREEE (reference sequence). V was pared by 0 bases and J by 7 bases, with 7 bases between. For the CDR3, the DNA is TGTGCCAGCAGCTTGGAAGGAGCTGAAAAACTGTTTTTT. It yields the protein CASSLEGAEKLFF.

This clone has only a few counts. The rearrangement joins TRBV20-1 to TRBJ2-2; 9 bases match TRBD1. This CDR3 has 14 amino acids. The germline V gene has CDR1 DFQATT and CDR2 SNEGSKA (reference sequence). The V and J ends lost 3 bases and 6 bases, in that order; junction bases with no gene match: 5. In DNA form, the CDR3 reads TGCAGTGCTAGTCGGGGACAGGGTGCCGGGGAGCTGTTTTTT. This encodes CSASRGQGAGELFF.

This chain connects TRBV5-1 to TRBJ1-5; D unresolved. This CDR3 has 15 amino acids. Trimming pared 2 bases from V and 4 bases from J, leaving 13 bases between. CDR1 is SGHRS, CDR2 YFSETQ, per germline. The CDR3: CASSLAGLTNQPQHF. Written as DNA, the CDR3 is TGCGCCAGCAGCTTAGCAGGTCTTACAAATCAGCCCCAGCATTTT. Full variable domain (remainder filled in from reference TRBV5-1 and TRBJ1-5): KAGVTQTPRYLIKTRGQQVTLSCSPISGHRSVSWYQQTPGQGLQFLFEYFSETQRNKGNFPGRFSGRQFSNSRSEMNVSTLELGDSALYLCASSLAGLTNQPQHFGDGTRLSIL.

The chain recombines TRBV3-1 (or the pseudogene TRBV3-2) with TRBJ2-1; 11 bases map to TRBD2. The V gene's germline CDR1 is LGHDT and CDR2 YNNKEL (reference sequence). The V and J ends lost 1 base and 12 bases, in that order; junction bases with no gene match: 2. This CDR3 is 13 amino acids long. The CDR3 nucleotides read TGTGCCAGCAGCCAAGGGCTAGCGGGAGGGCAGTTCTTC. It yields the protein CASSQGLAGGQFF.

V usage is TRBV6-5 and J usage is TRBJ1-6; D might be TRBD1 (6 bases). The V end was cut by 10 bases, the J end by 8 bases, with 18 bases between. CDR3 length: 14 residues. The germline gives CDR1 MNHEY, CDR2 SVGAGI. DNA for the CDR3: TGTGCCACTAACAACAGGGTCTTGGATTCACCCCTCCACTTT. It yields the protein CATNNRVLDSPLHF.

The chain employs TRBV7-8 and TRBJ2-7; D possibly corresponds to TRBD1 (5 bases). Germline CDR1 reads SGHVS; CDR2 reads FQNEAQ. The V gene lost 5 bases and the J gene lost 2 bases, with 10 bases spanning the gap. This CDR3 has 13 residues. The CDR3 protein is CASSRRETYEQYF. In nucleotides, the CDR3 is TGTGCCAGCAGCCGCAGGGAAACCTACGAGCAGTACTTC.

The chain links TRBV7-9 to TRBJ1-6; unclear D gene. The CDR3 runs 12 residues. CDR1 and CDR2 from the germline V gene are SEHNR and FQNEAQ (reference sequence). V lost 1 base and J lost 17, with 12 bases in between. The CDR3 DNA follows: TGTGCCAGCAGCTTAGAAGTTGGTGGCTTCCACTTT. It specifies CASSLEVGGFHF. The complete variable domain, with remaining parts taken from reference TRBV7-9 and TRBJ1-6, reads DTGVSQNPRHKITKRGQNVTFRCDPISEHNRLYWYRQTLGQGPEFLTYFQNEAQLEKSRLLSDRFSAERPKGSFSTLEIQRTEQGDSAMYLCASSLEVGGFHFGNGTRLTVT.

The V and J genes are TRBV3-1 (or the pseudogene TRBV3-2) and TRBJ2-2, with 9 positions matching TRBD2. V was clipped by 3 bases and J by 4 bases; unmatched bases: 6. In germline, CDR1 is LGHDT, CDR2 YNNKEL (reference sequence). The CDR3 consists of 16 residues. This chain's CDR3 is CASSHKRGAPTGELFF. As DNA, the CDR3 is TGTGCCAGCAGCCATAAGCGGGGGGCGCCCACCGGGGAGCTGTTTTTT.

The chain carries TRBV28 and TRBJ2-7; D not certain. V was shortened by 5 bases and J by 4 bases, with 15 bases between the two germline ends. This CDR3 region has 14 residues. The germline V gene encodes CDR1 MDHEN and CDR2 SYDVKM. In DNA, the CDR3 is TGTGCCAGCAGTCCTTCGCCCCCTAGTTACGAGCAGTACTTC. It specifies CASSPSPPSYEQYF.

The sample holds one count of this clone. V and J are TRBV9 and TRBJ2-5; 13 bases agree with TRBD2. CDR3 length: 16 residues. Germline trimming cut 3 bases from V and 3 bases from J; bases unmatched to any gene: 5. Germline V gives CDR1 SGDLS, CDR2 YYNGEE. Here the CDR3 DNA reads TGTGCCAGCAGCGAAGGACTAGCGGGGGCCAAAGAGACCCAGTACTTC. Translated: CASSEGLAGAKETQYF.

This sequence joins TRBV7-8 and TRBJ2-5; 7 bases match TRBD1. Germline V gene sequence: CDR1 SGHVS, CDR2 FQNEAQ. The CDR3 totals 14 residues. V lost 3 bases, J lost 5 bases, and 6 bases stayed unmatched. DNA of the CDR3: TGTGCCAGCAGCTTTAACAGGGGAGCGGAGACCCAGTACTTC. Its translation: CASSFNRGAETQYF.

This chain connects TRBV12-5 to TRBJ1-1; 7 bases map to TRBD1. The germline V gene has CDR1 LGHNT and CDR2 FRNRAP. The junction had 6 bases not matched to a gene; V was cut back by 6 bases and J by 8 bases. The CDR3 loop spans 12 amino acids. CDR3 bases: TGTGCTAGTGGCAGGGACAGACAGGAAGCTTTCTTT. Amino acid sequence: CASGRDRQEAFF.

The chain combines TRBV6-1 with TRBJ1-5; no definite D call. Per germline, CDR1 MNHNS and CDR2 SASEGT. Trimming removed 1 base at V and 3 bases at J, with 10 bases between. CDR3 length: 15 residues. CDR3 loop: CASSEGPRNNQPQHF. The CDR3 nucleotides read TGTGCCAGCAGTGAAGGACCGAGGAACAATCAGCCCCAGCATTTT.

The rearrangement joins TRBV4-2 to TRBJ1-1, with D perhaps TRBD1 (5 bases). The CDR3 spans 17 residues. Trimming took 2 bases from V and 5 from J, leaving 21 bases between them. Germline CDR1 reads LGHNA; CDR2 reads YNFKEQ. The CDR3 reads CASSQPNPGGEGTEAFF. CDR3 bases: TGTGCCAGCAGCCAACCAAACCCGGGGGGTGAGGGGACTGAAGCTTTCTTT.

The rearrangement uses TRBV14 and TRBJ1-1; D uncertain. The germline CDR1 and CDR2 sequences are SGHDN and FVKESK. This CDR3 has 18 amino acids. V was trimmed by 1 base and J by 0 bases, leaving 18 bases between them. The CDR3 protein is CASSQVFWREIMNTEAFF. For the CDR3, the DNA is TGTGCCAGCAGCCAAGTCTTTTGGCGGGAGATCATGAACACTGAAGCTTTCTTT.

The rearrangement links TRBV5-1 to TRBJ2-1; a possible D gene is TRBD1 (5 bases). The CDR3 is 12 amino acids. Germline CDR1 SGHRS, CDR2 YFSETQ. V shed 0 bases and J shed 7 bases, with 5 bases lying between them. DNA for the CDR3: TGCGCCAGCAGCTTGGACAGGAATGAGCAGTTCTTC. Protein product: CASSLDRNEQFF.

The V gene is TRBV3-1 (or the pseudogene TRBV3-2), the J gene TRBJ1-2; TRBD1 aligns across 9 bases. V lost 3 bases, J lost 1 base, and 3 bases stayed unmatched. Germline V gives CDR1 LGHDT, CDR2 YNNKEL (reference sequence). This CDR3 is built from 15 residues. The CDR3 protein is CASSHRDRDNYGYTF. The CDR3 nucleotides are TGTGCCAGCAGCCATCGGGACAGGGATAACTATGGCTACACCTTC.

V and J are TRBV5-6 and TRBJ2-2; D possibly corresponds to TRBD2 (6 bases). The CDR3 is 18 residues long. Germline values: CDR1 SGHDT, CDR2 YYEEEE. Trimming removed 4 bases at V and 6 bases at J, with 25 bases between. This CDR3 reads CASSGWNRDSSNAGELFF. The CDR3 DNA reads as TGTGCCAGCAGCGGCTGGAACCGGGACTCCTCCAACGCCGGGGAGCTGTTTTTT. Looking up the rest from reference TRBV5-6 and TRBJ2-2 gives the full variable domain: DAGVTQSPTHLIKTRGQQVTLRCSPKSGHDTVSWYQQALGQGPQFIFQYYEEEERQRGNFPDRFSGHQFPNYSSELNVNALLLGDSALYLCASSGWNRDSSNAGELFFGEGSRLTVL.

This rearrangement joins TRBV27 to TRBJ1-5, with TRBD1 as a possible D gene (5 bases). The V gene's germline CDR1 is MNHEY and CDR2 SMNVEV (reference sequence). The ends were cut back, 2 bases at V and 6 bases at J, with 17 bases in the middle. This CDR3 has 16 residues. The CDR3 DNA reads TGTGCCAGCAGTTTAGGGGGGGGAACCGGTTTTCAGCCCCAGCATTTT. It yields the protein CASSLGGGTGFQPQHF.

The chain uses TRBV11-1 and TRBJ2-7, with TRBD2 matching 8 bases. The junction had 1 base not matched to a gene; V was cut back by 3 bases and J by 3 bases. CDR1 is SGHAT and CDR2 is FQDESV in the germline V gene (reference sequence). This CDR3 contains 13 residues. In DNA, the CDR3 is TGTGCCAGCAGCTTCCTAGCGGGCTACGAGCAGTACTTC. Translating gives CASSFLAGYEQYF.

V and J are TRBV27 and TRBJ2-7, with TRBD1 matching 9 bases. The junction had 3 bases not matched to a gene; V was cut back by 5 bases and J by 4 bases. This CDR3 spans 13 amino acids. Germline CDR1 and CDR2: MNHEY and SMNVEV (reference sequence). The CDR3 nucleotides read TGTGCCAGCAGTAGGGGACAGGGTTACGAGCAGTACTTC. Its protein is CASSRGQGYEQYF.

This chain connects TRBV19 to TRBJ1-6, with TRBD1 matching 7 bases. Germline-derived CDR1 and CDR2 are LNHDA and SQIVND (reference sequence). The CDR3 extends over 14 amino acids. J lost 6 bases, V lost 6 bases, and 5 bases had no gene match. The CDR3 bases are TGTGCCAGTAGCCCCAGACAGGGTAATTCACCCCTCCACTTT. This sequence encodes CASSPRQGNSPLHF.

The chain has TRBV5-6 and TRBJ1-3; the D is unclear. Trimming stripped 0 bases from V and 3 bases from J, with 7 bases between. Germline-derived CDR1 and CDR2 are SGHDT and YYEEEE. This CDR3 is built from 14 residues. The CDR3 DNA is TGTGCCAGCAGCTTGGCGGGTGGTGGAAACACCATATATTTT. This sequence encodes CASSLAGGGNTIYF.